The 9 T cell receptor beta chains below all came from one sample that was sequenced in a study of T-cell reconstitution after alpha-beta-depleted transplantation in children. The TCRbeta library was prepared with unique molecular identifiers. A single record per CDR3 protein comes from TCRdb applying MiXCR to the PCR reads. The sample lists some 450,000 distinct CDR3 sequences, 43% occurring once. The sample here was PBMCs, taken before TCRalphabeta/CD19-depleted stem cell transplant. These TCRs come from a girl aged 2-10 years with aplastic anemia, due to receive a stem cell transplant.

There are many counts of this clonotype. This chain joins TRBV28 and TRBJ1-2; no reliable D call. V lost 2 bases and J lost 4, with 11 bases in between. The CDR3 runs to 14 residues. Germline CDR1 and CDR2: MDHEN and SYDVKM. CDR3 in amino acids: CASSLPGDGYGYTF. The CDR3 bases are TGTGCCAGCAGTTTACCGGGTGACGGCTATGGCTACACCTTC.

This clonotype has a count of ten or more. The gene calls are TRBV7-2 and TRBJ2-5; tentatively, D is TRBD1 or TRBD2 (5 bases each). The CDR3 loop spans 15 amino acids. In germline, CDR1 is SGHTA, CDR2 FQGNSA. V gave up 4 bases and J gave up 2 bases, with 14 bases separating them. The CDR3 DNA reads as TGTGCCAGCAGCTGGTATGGGACGCAACAAGAGACCCAGTACTTC. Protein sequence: CASSWYGTQQETQYF. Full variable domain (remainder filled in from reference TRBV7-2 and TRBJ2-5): GAGVSQSPSNKVTEKGKDVELRCDPISGHTALYWYRQSLGQGLEFLIYFQGNSAPDKSGLPSDRFSAERTGGSVSTLTIQRTQQEDSAVYLCASSWYGTQQETQYFGPGTRLLVL.

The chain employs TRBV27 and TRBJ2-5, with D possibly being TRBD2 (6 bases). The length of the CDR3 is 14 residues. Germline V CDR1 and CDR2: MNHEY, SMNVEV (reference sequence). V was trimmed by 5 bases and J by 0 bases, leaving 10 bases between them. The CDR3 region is CASSLLANQETQYF. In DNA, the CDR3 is TGTGCCAGCAGTCTACTAGCCAACCAAGAGACCCAGTACTTC.

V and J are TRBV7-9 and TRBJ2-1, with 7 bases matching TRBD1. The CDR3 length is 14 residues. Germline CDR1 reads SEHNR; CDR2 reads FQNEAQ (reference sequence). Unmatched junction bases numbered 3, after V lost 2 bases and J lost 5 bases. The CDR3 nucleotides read TGTGCCAGCAGCTTAATTGGGACAGACAATGAGCAGTTCTTC. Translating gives CASSLIGTDNEQFF.

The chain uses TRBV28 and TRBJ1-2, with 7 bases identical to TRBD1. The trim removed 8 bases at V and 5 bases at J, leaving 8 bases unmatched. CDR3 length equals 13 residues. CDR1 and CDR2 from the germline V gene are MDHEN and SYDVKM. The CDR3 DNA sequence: TGTGCCAGCTATGACAGGGATGAATATGGCTACACCTTC. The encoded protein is CASYDRDEYGYTF.

CDR3 residues: CASSLADFPSGGPTDTQYF. CDR3 in DNA: TGCGCCAGCAGCTTGGCCGACTTTCCTAGCGGGGGACCCACAGATACGCAGTATTTT. V is TRBV5-1 and J is TRBJ2-3, with 10 bases identical to TRBD2. This CDR3 contains 19 residues. Germline V gene data show CDR1 as SGHRS and CDR2 as YFSETQ. After removal of 0 bases from V and 2 bases from J, the junction contained 12 bases not matched to a gene.

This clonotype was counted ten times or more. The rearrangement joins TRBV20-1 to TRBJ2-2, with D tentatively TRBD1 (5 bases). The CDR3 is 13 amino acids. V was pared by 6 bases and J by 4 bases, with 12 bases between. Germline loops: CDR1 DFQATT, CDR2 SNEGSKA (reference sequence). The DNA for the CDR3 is TGCAGTGCACGGCTCAGGGCCACCGGGGAGCTGTTTTTT. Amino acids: CSARLRATGELFF.

For the CDR3, the DNA is TGCAGCGTTGGTTACACAGATACGCAGTATTTT. As protein: CSVGYTDTQYF. The V and J genes are TRBV29-1 and TRBJ2-3; D ambiguous. Germline V lookup: CDR1 SQVTM, CDR2 ANQGSEA. V was pared by 4 bases and J by 2 bases, with 4 bases between. This CDR3 contains 11 residues.

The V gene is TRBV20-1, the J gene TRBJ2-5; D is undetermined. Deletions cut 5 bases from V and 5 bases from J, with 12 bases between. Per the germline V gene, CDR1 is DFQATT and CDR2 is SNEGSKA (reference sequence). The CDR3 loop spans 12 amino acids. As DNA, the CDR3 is TGCAGTGCTGTAGTGGGGAAGGAGACCCAGTACTTC. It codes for CSAVVGKETQYF.